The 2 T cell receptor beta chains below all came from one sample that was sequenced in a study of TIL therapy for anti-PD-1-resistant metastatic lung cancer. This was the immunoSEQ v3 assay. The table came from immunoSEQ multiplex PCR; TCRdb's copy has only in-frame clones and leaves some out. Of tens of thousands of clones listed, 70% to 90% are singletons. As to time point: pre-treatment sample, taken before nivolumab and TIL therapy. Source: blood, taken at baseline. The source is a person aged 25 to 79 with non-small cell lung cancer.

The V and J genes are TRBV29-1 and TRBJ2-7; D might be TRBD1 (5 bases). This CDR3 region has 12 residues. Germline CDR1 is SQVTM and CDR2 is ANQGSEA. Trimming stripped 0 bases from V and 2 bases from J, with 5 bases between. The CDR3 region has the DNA TGCAGCGTTGAAGAAGGGGCCTACGAGCAGTACTTC. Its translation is CSVEEGAYEQYF.

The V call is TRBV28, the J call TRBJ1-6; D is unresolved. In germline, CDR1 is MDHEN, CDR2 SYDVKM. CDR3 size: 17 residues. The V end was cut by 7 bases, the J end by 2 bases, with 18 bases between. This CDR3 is CASTLPGGRPYNSPLHF. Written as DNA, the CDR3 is TGTGCCAGCACCCTACCTGGAGGGAGGCCCTATAATTCACCCCTCCACTTT.